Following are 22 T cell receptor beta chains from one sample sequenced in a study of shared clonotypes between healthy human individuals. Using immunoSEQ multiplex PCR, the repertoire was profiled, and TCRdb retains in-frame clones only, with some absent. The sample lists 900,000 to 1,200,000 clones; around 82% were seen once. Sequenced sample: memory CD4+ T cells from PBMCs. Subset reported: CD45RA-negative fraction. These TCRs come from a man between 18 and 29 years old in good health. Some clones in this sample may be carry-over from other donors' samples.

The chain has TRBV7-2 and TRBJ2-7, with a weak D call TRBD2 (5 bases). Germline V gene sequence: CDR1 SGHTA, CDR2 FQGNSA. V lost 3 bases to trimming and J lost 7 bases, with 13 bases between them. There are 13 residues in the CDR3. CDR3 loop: CASSLTAGVEQYF. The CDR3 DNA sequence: TGTGCCAGCAGCTTGACGGCCGGGGTGGAGCAGTACTTC.

In DNA form, the CDR3 reads TGCGCCAGCAGCTTCAGCGGGGTGATTTCGGGTGAGCAGTTCTTC. It translates to CASSFSGVISGEQFF. The rearrangement links TRBV5-1 to TRBJ2-1; the match to TRBD2 covers 7 bases. The CDR3 sequence is 15 residues long. CDR1 and CDR2 from the germline V gene are SGHRS and YFSETQ. J was trimmed by 9 bases and V by 2 bases; bases with no gene match: 11. The entire variable domain, with the rest obtained from reference TRBV5-1 and TRBJ2-1, is as follows: KAGVTQTPRYLIKTRGQQVTLSCSPISGHRSVSWYQQTPGQGLQFLFEYFSETQRNKGNFPGRFSGRQFSNSRSEMNVSTLELGDSALYLCASSFSGVISGEQFFGPGTRLTVL.

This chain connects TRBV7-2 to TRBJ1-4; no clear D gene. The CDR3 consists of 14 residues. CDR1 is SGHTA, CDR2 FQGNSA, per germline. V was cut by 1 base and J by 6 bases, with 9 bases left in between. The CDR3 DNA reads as TGTGCCAGCAGCTTAGGGCTGTGGGATGAAAAACTGTTTTTT. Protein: CASSLGLWDEKLFF.

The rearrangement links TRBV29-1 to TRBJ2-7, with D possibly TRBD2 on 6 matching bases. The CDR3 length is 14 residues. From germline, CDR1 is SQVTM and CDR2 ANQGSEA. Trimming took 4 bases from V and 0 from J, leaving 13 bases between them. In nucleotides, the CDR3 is TGCAGCGTTGTGGGGGACTCCCTCTCCTACGAGCAGTACTTC. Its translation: CSVVGDSLSYEQYF.

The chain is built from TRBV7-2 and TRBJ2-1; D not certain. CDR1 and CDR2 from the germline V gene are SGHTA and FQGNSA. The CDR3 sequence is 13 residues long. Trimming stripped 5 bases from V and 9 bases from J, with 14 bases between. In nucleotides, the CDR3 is TGTGCCAGCAGCCCCAGGCGAGGCGCTGAGCAGTTCTTC. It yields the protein CASSPRRGAEQFF.

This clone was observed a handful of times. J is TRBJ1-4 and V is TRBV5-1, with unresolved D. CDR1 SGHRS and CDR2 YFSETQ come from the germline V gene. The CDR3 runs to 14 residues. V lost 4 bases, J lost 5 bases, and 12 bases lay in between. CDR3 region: CASSLPPENEKLFF. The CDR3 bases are TGCGCCAGCAGCCTCCCCCCCGAGAATGAAAAACTGTTTTTT. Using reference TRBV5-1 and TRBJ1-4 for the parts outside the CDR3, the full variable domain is KAGVTQTPRYLIKTRGQQVTLSCSPISGHRSVSWYQQTPGQGLQFLFEYFSETQRNKGNFPGRFSGRQFSNSRSEMNVSTLELGDSALYLCASSLPPENEKLFFGSGTQLSVL.

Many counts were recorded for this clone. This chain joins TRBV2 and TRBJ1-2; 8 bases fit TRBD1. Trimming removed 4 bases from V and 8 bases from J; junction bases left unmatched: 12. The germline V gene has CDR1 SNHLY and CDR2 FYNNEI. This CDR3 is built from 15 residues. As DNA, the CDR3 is TGTGCCAGCAGTGTGAGGGACAGGCCGATTCGGGGCTACACCTTC. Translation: CASSVRDRPIRGYTF.

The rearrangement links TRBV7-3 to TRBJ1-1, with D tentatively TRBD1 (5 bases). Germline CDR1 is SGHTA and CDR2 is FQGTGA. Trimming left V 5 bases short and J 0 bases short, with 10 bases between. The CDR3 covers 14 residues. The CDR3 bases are TGTGCCAGCAGCCCGAAGGGACTGAACACTGAAGCTTTCTTT. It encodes CASSPKGLNTEAFF.

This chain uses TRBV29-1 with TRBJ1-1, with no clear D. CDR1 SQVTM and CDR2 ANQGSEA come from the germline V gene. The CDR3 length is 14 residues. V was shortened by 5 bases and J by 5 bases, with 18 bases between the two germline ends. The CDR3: CSVSGKAAITEAFF. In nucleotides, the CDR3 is TGCAGCGTTAGTGGGAAGGCAGCCATTACTGAAGCTTTCTTT.

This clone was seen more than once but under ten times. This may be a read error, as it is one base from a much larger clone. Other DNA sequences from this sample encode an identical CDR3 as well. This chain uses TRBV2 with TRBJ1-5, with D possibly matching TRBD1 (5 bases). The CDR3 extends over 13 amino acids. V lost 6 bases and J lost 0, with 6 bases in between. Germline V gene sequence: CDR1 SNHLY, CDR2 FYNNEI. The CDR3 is CASSRDSNQPQHF. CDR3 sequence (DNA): TGTGCCAGCAGCAGGGATAGCAATCAGCCCCAGCATTTT.

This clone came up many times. The CDR3 DNA reads as TGTGCCAGCAGCCAAGATACAGCGGGGGCCTACAATGAGCAGTTCTTC. This encodes CASSQDTAGAYNEQFF. V is TRBV4-2 and J is TRBJ2-1; 8 nucleotides align to TRBD2. This CDR3 has 16 amino acids. CDR1 LGHNA and CDR2 YNFKEQ come from the germline V gene. The J segment lost 2 bases and the V segment lost 0 bases, leaving 3 bases of the junction unmatched.

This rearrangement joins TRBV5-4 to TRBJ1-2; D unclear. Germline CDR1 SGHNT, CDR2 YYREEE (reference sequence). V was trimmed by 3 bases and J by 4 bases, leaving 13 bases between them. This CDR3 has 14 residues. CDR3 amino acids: CASSSTSGSYGYTF. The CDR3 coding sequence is TGTGCCAGCAGCTCGACTAGCGGTAGCTATGGCTACACCTTC.

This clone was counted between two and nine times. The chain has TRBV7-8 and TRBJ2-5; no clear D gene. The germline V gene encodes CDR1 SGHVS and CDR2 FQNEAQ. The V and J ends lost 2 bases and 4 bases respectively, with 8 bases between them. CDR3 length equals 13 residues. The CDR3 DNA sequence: TGTGCCAGCAGCTTATCTAAGGGAGAGACCCAGTACTTC. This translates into CASSLSKGETQYF.

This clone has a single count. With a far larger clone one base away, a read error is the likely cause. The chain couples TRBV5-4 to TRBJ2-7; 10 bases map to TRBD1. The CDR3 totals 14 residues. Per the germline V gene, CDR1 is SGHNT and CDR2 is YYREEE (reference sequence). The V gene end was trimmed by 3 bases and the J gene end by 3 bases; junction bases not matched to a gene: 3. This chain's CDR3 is CASSSGTGVYEQYF. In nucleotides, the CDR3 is TGTGCCAGCAGCTCCGGGACAGGGGTCTACGAGCAGTACTTC.

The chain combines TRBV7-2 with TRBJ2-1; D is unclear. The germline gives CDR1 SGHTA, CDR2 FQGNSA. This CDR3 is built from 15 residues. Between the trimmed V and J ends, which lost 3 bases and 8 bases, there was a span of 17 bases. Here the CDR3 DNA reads TGTGCCAGCAGCTTTGGTCCCACCCATACCGATGAGCAGTTCTTC. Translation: CASSFGPTHTDEQFF.

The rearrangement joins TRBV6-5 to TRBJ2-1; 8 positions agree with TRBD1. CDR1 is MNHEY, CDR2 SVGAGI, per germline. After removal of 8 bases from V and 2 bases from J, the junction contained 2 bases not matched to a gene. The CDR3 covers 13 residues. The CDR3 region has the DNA TGTGCCAGCCGACAGGGGCCCTACAATGAGCAGTTCTTC. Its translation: CASRQGPYNEQFF.

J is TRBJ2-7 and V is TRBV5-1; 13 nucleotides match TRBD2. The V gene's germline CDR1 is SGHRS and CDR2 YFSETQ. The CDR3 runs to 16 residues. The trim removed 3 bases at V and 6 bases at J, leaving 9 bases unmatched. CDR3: CASSSGTSGRAGEQYF. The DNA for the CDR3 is TGCGCCAGCAGCTCGGGAACTAGCGGGAGGGCCGGCGAGCAGTACTTC. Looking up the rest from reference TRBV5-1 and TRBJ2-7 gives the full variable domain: KAGVTQTPRYLIKTRGQQVTLSCSPISGHRSVSWYQQTPGQGLQFLFEYFSETQRNKGNFPGRFSGRQFSNSRSEMNVSTLELGDSALYLCASSSGTSGRAGEQYFGPGTRLTVT.

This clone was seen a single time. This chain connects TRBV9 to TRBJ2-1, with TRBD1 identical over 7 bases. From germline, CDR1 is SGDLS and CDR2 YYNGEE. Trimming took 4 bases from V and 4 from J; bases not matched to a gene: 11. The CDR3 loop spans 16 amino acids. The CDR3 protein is CASSRGQDRRYNEQFF. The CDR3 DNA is TGTGCCAGCAGCCGCGGACAGGATAGACGGTACAATGAGCAGTTCTTC.

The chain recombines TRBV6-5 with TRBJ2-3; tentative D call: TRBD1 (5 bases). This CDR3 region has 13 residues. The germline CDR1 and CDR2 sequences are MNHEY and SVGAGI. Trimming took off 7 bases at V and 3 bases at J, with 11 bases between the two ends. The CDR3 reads CASNPPGTDTQYF. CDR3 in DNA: TGTGCCAGCAATCCGCCAGGGACAGATACGCAGTATTTT.

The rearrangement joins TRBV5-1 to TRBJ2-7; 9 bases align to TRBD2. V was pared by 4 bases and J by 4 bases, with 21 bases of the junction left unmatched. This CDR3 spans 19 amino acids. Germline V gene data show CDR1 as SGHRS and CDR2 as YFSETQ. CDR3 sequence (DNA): TGCGCCAGCAGCAGTGGAAGAACTAGCGGGTCCTTTGGGGGGTACGAGCAGTACTTC. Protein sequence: CASSSGRTSGSFGGYEQYF.

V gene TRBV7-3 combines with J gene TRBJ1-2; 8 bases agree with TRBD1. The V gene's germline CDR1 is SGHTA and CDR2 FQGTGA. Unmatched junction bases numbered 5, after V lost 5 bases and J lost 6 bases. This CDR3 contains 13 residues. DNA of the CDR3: TGTGCCAGCAGCCCCCGGACAGGGAATGGCTACACCTTC. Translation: CASSPRTGNGYTF.

The CDR3: CASSSAGWSYTGNTIYF. The CDR3 region has the DNA TGTGCCAGCAGCTCCGCCGGGTGGTCCTACACTGGAAACACCATATATTTT. This chain uses TRBV5-6 with TRBJ1-3; D uncertain. Trimming stripped 3 bases from V and 2 bases from J, with 18 bases between. The CDR3 covers 17 residues. Germline V gives CDR1 SGHDT, CDR2 YYEEEE.